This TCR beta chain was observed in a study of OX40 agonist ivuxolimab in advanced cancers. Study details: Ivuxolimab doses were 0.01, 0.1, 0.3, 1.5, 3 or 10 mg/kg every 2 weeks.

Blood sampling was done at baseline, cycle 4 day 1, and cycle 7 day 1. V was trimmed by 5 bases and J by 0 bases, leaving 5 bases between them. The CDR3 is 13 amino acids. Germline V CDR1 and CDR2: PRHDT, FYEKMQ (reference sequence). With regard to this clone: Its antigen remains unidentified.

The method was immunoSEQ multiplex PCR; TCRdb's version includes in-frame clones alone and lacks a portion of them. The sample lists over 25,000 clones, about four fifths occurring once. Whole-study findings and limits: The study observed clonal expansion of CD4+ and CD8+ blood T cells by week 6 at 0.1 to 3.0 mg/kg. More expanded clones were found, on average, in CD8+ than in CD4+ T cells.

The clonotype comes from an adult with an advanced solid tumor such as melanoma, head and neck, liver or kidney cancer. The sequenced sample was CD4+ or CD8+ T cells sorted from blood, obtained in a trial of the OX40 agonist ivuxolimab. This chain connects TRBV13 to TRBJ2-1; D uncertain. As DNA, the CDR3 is TGTGCCAGCAGCCACAGCTCCTACAATGAGCAGTTCTTC. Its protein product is CASSHSSYNEQFF. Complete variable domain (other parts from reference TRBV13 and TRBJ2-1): AAGVIQSPRHLIKEKRETATLKCYPIPRHDTVYWYQQGPGQDPQFLISFYEKMQSDKGSIPDRFSAQQFSDYHSELNMSSLELGDSALYFCASSHSSYNEQFFGPGTRLTVL.